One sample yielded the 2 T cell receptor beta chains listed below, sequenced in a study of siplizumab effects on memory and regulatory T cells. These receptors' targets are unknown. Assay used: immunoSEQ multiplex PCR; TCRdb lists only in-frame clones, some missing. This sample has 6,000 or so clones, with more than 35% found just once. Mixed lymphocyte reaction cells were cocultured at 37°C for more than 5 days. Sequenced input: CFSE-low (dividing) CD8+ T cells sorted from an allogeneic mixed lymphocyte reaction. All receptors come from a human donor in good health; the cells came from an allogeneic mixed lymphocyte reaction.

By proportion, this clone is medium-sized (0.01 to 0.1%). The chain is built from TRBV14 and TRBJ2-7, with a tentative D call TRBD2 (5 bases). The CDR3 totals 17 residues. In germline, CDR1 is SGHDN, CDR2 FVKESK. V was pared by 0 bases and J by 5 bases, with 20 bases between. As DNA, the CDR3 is TGTGCCAGCAGCCAAGAGGGAGCCTACCATCATGAGAACGAGCAGTACTTC. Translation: CASSQEGAYHHENEQYF.

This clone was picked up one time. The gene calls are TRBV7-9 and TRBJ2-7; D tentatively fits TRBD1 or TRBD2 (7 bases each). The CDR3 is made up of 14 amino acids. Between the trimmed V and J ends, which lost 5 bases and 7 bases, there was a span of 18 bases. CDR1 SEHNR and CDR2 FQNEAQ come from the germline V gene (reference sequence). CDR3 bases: TGTGCCAGCAGCCCAAGGGAGGGGGCGGGGGAGCAGTACTTC. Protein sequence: CASSPREGAGEQYF.